The rows below give T cell receptor beta chains drawn from one sample of a study of beta chain features in type 1 diabetes. Using immunoSEQ multiplex PCR, the repertoire was profiled, and TCRdb retains in-frame clones only, with some absent. Here the sample spans hundreds of thousands of clones, about 10% being singletons. Sequencing was done on a sample of naive CD4+ T cells from blood. The receptors were sampled from a woman under 40 in good health. Both conserved end residues are part of each CDR3. The D gene is left open where the match is weak. Not all rows give a size; the values are once, few, many and, for expanded clones, a class.

j_gene: TRBJ2-1
abundance: few
d_gene: .
v_gene: TRBV9
CDR3nt: TGTGCCAGCAGTAGACAGGTTTCCCCGTGGTATGAGCAGTTCTTC
CDR3aa: CASSRQVSPWYEQFF

j_gene: TRBJ2-7
abundance: .
d_gene: .
v_gene: TRBV28
CDR3nt: TGTGCCAGCAGTTTCGACAGAGCCACCTACGAGCAGTACTTC
CDR3aa: CASSFDRATYEQYF

j_gene: TRBJ2-7
abundance: few
d_gene: TRBD1
v_gene: TRBV4-3
CDR3nt: TGCGCCAGCAGCCAAGAAAACAGGGGGCTATACGAGCAGTACTTC
CDR3aa: CASSQENRGLYEQYF

j_gene: TRBJ1-2
abundance: .
d_gene: .
v_gene: TRBV7-8
CDR3nt: TGTGCCAGCAGCTTCCAGGCCCCCTATGGCTACACCTTC
CDR3aa: CASSFQAPYGYTF

j_gene: TRBJ2-1
abundance: .
d_gene: TRBD2
v_gene: TRBV9
CDR3nt: TGTGCCAGCAGCGTCCAGGCTAGCGGGAATTACAATGAGCAGTTCTTC
CDR3aa: CASSVQASGNYNEQFF

j_gene: TRBJ1-5
abundance: .
d_gene: .
v_gene: TRBV7-2
CDR3nt: TGTGCCAGCAGCTTCAGGAATGGCAATCAGCCCCAGCATTTT
CDR3aa: CASSFRNGNQPQHF

j_gene: TRBJ2-2
abundance: .
d_gene: .
v_gene: TRBV21-1
CDR3nt: TGTGCCAGCAGGACAGGGCTTGGGGAGCTGTTTTTT
CDR3aa: CASRTGLGELFF

j_gene: TRBJ2-7
abundance: .
d_gene: .
v_gene: TRBV10-3
CDR3nt: TGTGCCATCAGTGAGTCGGTTGGGGCTGGAGCCTACGAGCAGTACTTC
CDR3aa: CAISESVGAGAYEQYF

j_gene: TRBJ2-1
abundance: .
d_gene: .
v_gene: TRBV19
CDR3nt: TGTGCCAGTAGTATAGGCCAGGGGGGCAGGAGCTCCTACAATGAGCAGTTCTTC
CDR3aa: CASSIGQGGRSSYNEQFF

j_gene: TRBJ2-7
abundance: .
d_gene: TRBD2
v_gene: TRBV7-2
CDR3nt: TGTGCCAGCAGTTGGACTAGCGGGAGCTCCTACGAGCAGTACTTC
CDR3aa: CASSWTSGSSYEQYF

j_gene: TRBJ2-7
abundance: .
d_gene: .
v_gene: TRBV7-7
CDR3nt: TGTGCTAGCAGCTTAGATCCTAATCGCGAGCAGTACTTC
CDR3aa: CASSLDPNREQYF

j_gene: TRBJ2-5
abundance: .
d_gene: TRBD2
v_gene: TRBV9
CDR3nt: TGTGCCAGCAGCGCAGGGACTAGCGGGAGGCAAGAGACCCAGTACTTC
CDR3aa: CASSAGTSGRQETQYF

j_gene: TRBJ2-5
abundance: few
d_gene: TRBD2
v_gene: TRBV30
CDR3nt: TGTGCCTGGAGTGATATAGAGGGTAGCGGGAGCCACTTC
CDR3aa: CAWSDIEGSGSHF

j_gene: TRBJ2-3
abundance: few
d_gene: TRBD2
v_gene: TRBV5-1
CDR3nt: TGCGCCAGCCAACTAGCGGGATTCACAGATACGCAGTATTTT
CDR3aa: CASQLAGFTDTQYF

j_gene: TRBJ1-5
abundance: few
d_gene: TRBD1
v_gene: TRBV6-1
CDR3nt: TGTGCCAGCACTGGACAGGTTTTGCCCCAGCATTTT
CDR3aa: CASTGQVLPQHF

j_gene: TRBJ2-1
abundance: .
d_gene: .
v_gene: TRBV5-6
CDR3nt: TGTGCCAGCAGCCGACGGGACAATCCCTACAATGAGCAGTTCTTC
CDR3aa: CASSRRDNPYNEQFF

j_gene: TRBJ2-1
abundance: few
d_gene: TRBD2
v_gene: TRBV11-3
CDR3nt: TGTGCCAGCAGCTATACCGGGACTAGCAATGAGCAGTTCTTC
CDR3aa: CASSYTGTSNEQFF

j_gene: TRBJ2-1
abundance: few
d_gene: .
v_gene: TRBV14
CDR3nt: TGTGCCAGCAGCCAGAAAAGACTAGTTCCTTATGAGCAGTTCTTC
CDR3aa: CASSQKRLVPYEQFF

j_gene: TRBJ2-7
abundance: few
d_gene: TRBD1
v_gene: TRBV6-6
CDR3nt: TGTGCCAGCAACGACAGGGGATCCTTCCTCTACGAGCAGTACTTC
CDR3aa: CASNDRGSFLYEQYF

j_gene: TRBJ1-5
abundance: few
d_gene: TRBD1
v_gene: TRBV29-1
CDR3nt: TGCAGCGCAGCAGGGGGTAGGGGCAATCAGCCCCAGCATTTT
CDR3aa: CSAAGGRGNQPQHF

j_gene: TRBJ2-3
abundance: .
d_gene: .
v_gene: TRBV13
CDR3nt: TGTGCCAGCAGCCAATCCACAGATACGCAGTATTTT
CDR3aa: CASSQSTDTQYF

j_gene: TRBJ2-5
abundance: .
d_gene: TRBD1
v_gene: TRBV5-4
CDR3nt: TGTGCCAGCAGCTCGCCGGACAGGGGTTCAGAGACCCAGTACTTC
CDR3aa: CASSSPDRGSETQYF